The clone carrying this T cell receptor beta chain came up once. V lost 3 bases and J lost 5, with 5 bases in between. Germline V gene data show CDR1 as MNHEY and CDR2 as SMNVEV (reference sequence). This CDR3 region has 11 residues. Generated by immunoSEQ multiplex PCR, the TCRdb table keeps only in-frame clones and is missing some. This repertoire shows approximately 270,000 clones, roughly 90% found once; its top ten account for approximately 2%. This specimen comes from a study of blood T cell repertoires in COVID-19. Background on the study: PBMCs, B-cell-depleted T cells, or T cells provided the cDNA or gDNA that made up the material.

V gene TRBV27 combines with J gene TRBJ2-7, with unresolved D. This TCR derives from a man aged 50-60 years with acute or convalescent COVID-19. The sequencing input was peripheral blood. The CDR3 here is CASSFRNEQYF. Here the CDR3 DNA reads TGTGCCAGCAGTTTTAGAAACGAGCAGTACTTC.